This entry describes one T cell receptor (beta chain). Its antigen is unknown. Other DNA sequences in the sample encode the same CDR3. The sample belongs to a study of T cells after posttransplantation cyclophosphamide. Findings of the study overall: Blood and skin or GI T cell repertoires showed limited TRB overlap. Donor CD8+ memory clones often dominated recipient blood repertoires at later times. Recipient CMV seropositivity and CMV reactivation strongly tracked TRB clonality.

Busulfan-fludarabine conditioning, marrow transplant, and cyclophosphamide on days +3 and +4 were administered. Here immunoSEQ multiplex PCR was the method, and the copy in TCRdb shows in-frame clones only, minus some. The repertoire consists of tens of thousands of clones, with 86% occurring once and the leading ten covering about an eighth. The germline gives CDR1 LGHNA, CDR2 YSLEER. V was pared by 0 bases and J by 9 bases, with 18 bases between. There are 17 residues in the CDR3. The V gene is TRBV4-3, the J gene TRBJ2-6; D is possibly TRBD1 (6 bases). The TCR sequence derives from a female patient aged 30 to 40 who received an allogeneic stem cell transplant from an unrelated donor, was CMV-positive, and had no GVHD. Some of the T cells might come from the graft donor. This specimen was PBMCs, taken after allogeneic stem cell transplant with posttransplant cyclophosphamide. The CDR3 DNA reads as TGCGCCAGCAGCCAAGAAGGGGGACGACACGTGAACAACGTCCTGACTTTC. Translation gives CASSQEGGRHVNNVLTF.